A single sample gave rise to the 20 T cell receptor beta chains below, sequenced in a study of sequential checkpoint blockade in melanoma. The treatment: randomized to nivolumab then ipilimumab (arm A) or the reverse (arm B). Generated by immunoSEQ multiplex PCR, the TCRdb table keeps only in-frame clones and is missing some. Of about 6,300 clones listed, around 21% were seen once; the top ten hold about 16%. The starting material was tumor tissue (inferred from file names), obtained from a patient given nivolumab and ipilimumab in sequence. The receptors were sampled from a human donor with melanoma.

The table lists this clone with many counts. This sample includes further DNA sequences coding for the same CDR3. The rearrangement links TRBV6-8 to TRBJ1-5; D not certain. The germline gives CDR1 MNHGY, CDR2 SAAAGT. The CDR3 sequence is 14 residues long. The V end was cut by 4 bases, the J end by 0 bases, with 7 bases between. In DNA form, the CDR3 reads TGTGCCAGCAGTTCGGGGTATAGCAATCAGCCCCAGCATTTT. This translates into CASSSGYSNQPQHF.

This clone was counted between two and nine times. This rearrangement joins TRBV11-3 to TRBJ1-2; 11 positions agree with TRBD1. Looked up from germline, CDR1 is SGHNT and CDR2 is YENEEA. This CDR3 contains 14 residues. After removal of 5 bases from V and 5 bases from J, the junction contained 4 bases not matched to a gene. The CDR3 loop reads CASSTGQGGYGYTF. The CDR3 coding sequence is TGTGCCAGCAGCACGGGACAGGGGGGATATGGCTACACCTTC.

This clone was detected only a few times. The V call is TRBV6-7, the J call TRBJ1-2; D may be TRBD1 (6 bases). TRBV6-7 is an ORF; its function is uncertain. V was pared by 4 bases and J by 10 bases, with 10 bases between. The CDR3 is made up of 11 amino acids. The CDR3 sequence: CASSWGQDYTF. The CDR3 DNA is TGTGCCAGCAGTTGGGGACAAGACTACACCTTC.

This clone was seen repeatedly, ten times or more. V is TRBV11-3 and J is TRBJ2-7, with D maybe TRBD2 (6 bases). The germline V gene has CDR1 SGHNT and CDR2 YENEEA. Deletions cut 4 bases from V and 2 bases from J, with 21 bases between. The CDR3 extends over 17 amino acids. The CDR3 protein is CASSSTSGDSLPYEQYF. CDR3 in DNA: TGTGCCAGCAGCTCCACCTCCGGGGACTCTCTCCCCTACGAGCAGTACTTC.

Ten or more counts support this clone. V gene TRBV23-1 combines with J gene TRBJ1-1; TRBD1 might be the D (6 bases). TRBV23-1 is reported as an ORF; its role is uncertain. The CDR3 has 15 amino acids. Trimming took off 6 bases at V and 4 bases at J, with 18 bases between the two ends. The CDR3 spells CASSQEFQGPTEAFF. CDR3 coding DNA: TGCGCCAGCAGCCAAGAATTTCAGGGGCCCACTGAAGCTTTCTTT.

The genes are TRBV6-8 and TRBJ2-1; tentatively, D is TRBD1 or TRBD2 (5 bases each). Germline CDR1 MNHGY, CDR2 SAAAGT. V shed 2 bases and J shed 0 bases, with 11 bases lying between them. CDR3 length equals 16 residues. This chain's CDR3 is CASSYGTPSSYNEQFF. In nucleotides, the CDR3 is TGTGCCAGCAGTTACGGGACGCCGAGCTCCTACAATGAGCAGTTCTTC.

The chain joins TRBV6-8 to TRBJ1-1, with a tentative D call TRBD1 (6 bases). Germline V gene lookup returns CDR1 MNHGY and CDR2 SAAAGT. The V gene lost 5 bases and the J gene lost 2 bases, with 15 bases spanning the gap. The CDR3 spans 15 residues. In DNA form, the CDR3 reads TGTGCCAGCAGTCCTCACAGGGAGATCAACACTGAAGCTTTCTTT. Its protein product is CASSPHREINTEAFF.

At least ten counts were recorded for this clone. The chain joins TRBV6-8 to TRBJ1-6; no clear D. CDR3 size: 14 residues. The V gene's germline CDR1 is MNHGY and CDR2 SAAAGT. Trimming cost V 2 bases and J 7 bases, with 9 bases left between them. This CDR3 is CASSYDGRNSPLHF. CDR3 nucleotides: TGTGCCAGCAGTTACGACGGTAGAAATTCACCCCTCCACTTT.

This chain links TRBV18 with TRBJ2-3; D ambiguous. V lost 3 bases, J lost 5 bases, and 12 bases lay in between. Per germline, CDR1 KGHSH and CDR2 LQKENI. The CDR3 covers 14 residues. The chain's CDR3 is CASSPLSSGDTQYF. The CDR3 nucleotides are TGTGCCAGCTCACCGCTATCCTCTGGAGATACGCAGTATTTT.

This clone was observed once. The chain has TRBV5-1 and TRBJ1-2, with a tentative D call TRBD1 (6 bases). The germline CDR1 and CDR2 sequences are SGHRS and YFSETQ. Trimming took 2 bases from V and 1 from J, leaving 12 bases between them. The CDR3 loop spans 15 amino acids. CDR3 DNA: TGCGCCAGCAGCTTAACAGGGAACTATAACTATGGCTACACCTTC. Amino acids: CASSLTGNYNYGYTF.

This chain joins TRBV29-1 and TRBJ1-5; possible D gene TRBD1, 6 bases. V lost 7 bases, J lost 7 bases, and 17 bases lay in between. CDR1 and CDR2 from the germline V gene are SQVTM and ANQGSEA. This CDR3 contains 13 residues. The CDR3 protein is CSARGGQGQPQHF. The CDR3 DNA follows: TGCAGCGCCCGAGGGGGGCAGGGGCAGCCCCAGCATTTT.

This clone was seen repeatedly, ten times or more. This chain uses TRBV11-3 with TRBJ2-2, with 9 bases matching TRBD1. CDR3 length equals 15 residues. J was trimmed by 5 bases and V by 5 bases; bases with no gene match: 6. The germline V gene encodes CDR1 SGHNT and CDR2 YENEEA. The chain's CDR3 is CASSPRDRDTGELFF. In DNA form, the CDR3 reads TGTGCCAGCAGCCCCCGGGACAGGGATACCGGGGAGCTGTTTTTT.

There are a few counts of this clone. V gene TRBV9 combines with J gene TRBJ2-3; D unclear. Looked up from germline, CDR1 is SGDLS and CDR2 is YYNGEE. The CDR3 loop spans 12 amino acids. Trimming shortened V by 1 base and J by 5 bases, and 5 bases separated the two germline ends. The CDR3 protein is CASSVTEDTQYF. The CDR3 DNA is TGTGCCAGCAGCGTAACGGAAGATACGCAGTATTTT. The entire variable domain, with the rest obtained from reference TRBV9 and TRBJ2-3, is as follows: DSGVTQTPKHLITATGQRVTLRCSPRSGDLSVYWYQQSLDQGLQFLIQYYNGEERAKGNILERFSAQQFPDLHSELNLSSLELGDSALYFCASSVTEDTQYFGPGTRLTVL.

The chain uses TRBV5-1 and TRBJ2-2; the D is unclear. Germline V gene data show CDR1 as SGHRS and CDR2 as YFSETQ. This CDR3 spans 14 amino acids. Trimming took off 0 bases at V and 12 bases at J, with 15 bases between the two ends. The CDR3 here is CASSLVGPQPQLFF. Written as DNA, the CDR3 is TGCGCCAGCAGCTTGGTTGGACCCCAGCCGCAGCTGTTTTTT.

This chain connects TRBV5-1 to TRBJ2-7; 13 nucleotides agree with TRBD2. V was clipped by 4 bases and J by 2 bases; unmatched bases: 6. Germline V gene lookup returns CDR1 SGHRS and CDR2 YFSETQ. The CDR3 length is 16 residues. Here the CDR3 reads CASSGGTSGATYEQYF. The CDR3 DNA reads TGCGCCAGCAGCGGGGGGACTAGCGGGGCCACCTACGAGCAGTACTTC.

This clone was recorded many times. One end of the junction fails to match germline, which may point to a read error. The genes are TRBV6-8 and TRBJ2-2; TRBD2 agrees at 9 bases. Germline assignment: CDR1 MNHGY and CDR2 SAAAGT. The CDR3 contains 15 residues. The CDR3 is CAISDSRTSAGELFF. The CDR3 coding sequence is TGTGCCATCAGTGACTCGAGGACTAGCGCCGGGGAGCTGTTTTTT.

This clone is labeled medium-sized. The gene calls are TRBV12-5 and TRBJ2-3, with D perhaps TRBD2 (6 bases). The V end lost 4 bases, the J end lost 2 bases, and 10 bases lay between the germline ends. The CDR3 length is 14 residues. The V gene's germline CDR1 is LGHNT and CDR2 FRNRAP. The CDR3 region is CASGWGGDTDTQYF. The CDR3 DNA is TGTGCTAGTGGTTGGGGCGGGGACACAGATACGCAGTATTTT. Drawing the rest from reference TRBV12-5 and TRBJ2-3, the complete variable domain is DARVTQTPRHKVTEMGQEVTMRCQPILGHNTVFWYRQTMMQGLELLAYFRNRAPLDDSGMPKDRFSAEMPDATLATLKIQPSEPRDSAVYFCASGWGGDTDTQYFGPGTRLTVL.

The table lists this clone with a few counts. V and J are TRBV6-4 and TRBJ1-2, with a weak D call TRBD1 (5 bases). Per germline, CDR1 MRHNA and CDR2 SNTAGT. Trimming removed 10 bases from V and 5 bases from J, with 11 bases in between. The CDR3 loop spans 11 amino acids. The CDR3 sequence: CAIRDSYGYTF. The CDR3 DNA reads as TGTGCCATCAGAGACAGTTATGGCTACACCTTC.

The chain combines TRBV29-1 with TRBJ2-5; D is unclear. Trimming shortened V by 7 bases and J by 7 bases, and 19 bases separated the two germline ends. There are 13 residues in the CDR3. Germline CDR1 is SQVTM and CDR2 is ANQGSEA. The CDR3 is CSGRRAAFGTQYF. The CDR3 DNA follows: TGCAGCGGCAGACGGGCAGCCTTTGGGACCCAGTACTTC.

This clone is judged medium-sized. The rearrangement links TRBV12-5 to TRBJ2-1; TRBD1 aligns across 8 bases. V was pared by 7 bases and J by 2 bases, with 4 bases of the junction left unmatched. Germline V lookup: CDR1 LGHNT, CDR2 FRNRAP. The CDR3 sequence is 14 residues long. CDR3 protein: CASAPGQAYNEQFF. The CDR3 region has the DNA TGTGCTAGTGCCCCGGGACAGGCCTACAATGAGCAGTTCTTC.